One sample yielded the 32 T cell receptor beta chains listed below, sequenced in a study of post-analysis software for immune sequencing data. Unique molecular identifiers were carried by the TCR beta cDNA libraries. MiXCR, applied by TCRdb to the PCR reads, yields one record per CDR3 protein. The table has hundreds of thousands of distinct CDR3 sequences, 30% seen once. Whole-study results and caveats: Patients showed TRBV5-6, TRBV5-1 and TRBV20-1 among roughly 5 TRBV segments more frequent than in controls.

Their specific antigens are unknown. The specimen sequenced was blood. The receptors were gathered from a girl aged 5 to 17 with multiple sclerosis.

The rearrangement uses TRBV6-6 and TRBJ2-1; 10 bases are shared with TRBD1. With 6 bases clipped from V and 5 bases from J, the junction kept 10 bases outside the gene matches. This CDR3 comprises 16 residues. CDR1 MNHNY and CDR2 SVGAGI come from the germline V gene (reference sequence). CDR3 sequence (DNA): TGTGCCAGCAGCCAACTTGGGACAGGGGTACACAATGAGCAGTTCTTC. Its protein product is CASSQLGTGVHNEQFF.

This chain connects TRBV6-6 to TRBJ2-7; D not resolved. Germline V gene data show CDR1 as MNHNY and CDR2 as SVGAGI (reference sequence). Between the trimmed V and J ends, which lost 4 bases and 6 bases, there was a span of 10 bases. CDR3 size: 12 residues. Here the CDR3 DNA reads TGTGCCAGCAGTTCCCAGAAGGGCGAGCAGTACTTC. It yields the protein CASSSQKGEQYF.

This clonotype has only a few counts. The chain uses TRBV15 and TRBJ2-4, with 11 bases fitting TRBD1. The junction had 7 bases not matched to a gene; V was cut back by 3 bases and J by 9 bases. This CDR3 has 15 residues. Germline V gene sequence: CDR1 LNHNV, CDR2 YYDKDF (reference sequence). This chain's CDR3 is CATSRGTGGFGIQYF. In DNA form, the CDR3 reads TGTGCCACCAGCAGGGGGACAGGGGGGTTCGGCATTCAGTACTTC. Variable domain in full (rest from reference TRBV15 and TRBJ2-4): DAMVIQNPRYQVTQFGKPVTLSCSQTLNHNVMYWYQQKSSQAPKLLFHYYDKDFNNEADTPDNFQSRRPNTSFCFLDIRSPGLGDTAMYLCATSRGTGGFGIQYFGAGTRLSVL.

This clonotype was observed a handful of times. The chain joins TRBV10-3 to TRBJ1-1; D is perhaps TRBD1 (5 bases). The CDR3 has 14 amino acids. Trimming took 0 bases from V and 3 from J, leaving 8 bases between them. Per germline, CDR1 ENHRY and CDR2 SYGVKD. The DNA of the CDR3 is TGTGCCATCAGTGAGTCGGGCAGGGACACTGAAGCTTTCTTT. Amino acids: CAISESGRDTEAFF.

The V and J genes are TRBV5-1 and TRBJ2-6; tentatively, D is TRBD2 (5 bases). CDR1 and CDR2 from the germline V gene are SGHRS and YFSETQ. V was shortened by 1 base and J by 0 bases, with 17 bases between the two germline ends. The CDR3 has 19 amino acids. The CDR3 DNA reads as TGCGCCAGCAGCTTGCGGCAGAGACTACCTAACTCTGGGGCCAACGTCCTGACTTTC. Protein sequence: CASSLRQRLPNSGANVLTF.

A remark on this clonotype: This may stem from a read error, because a much larger clone lies one nucleotide away. The chain carries TRBV10-1 and TRBJ2-7; 13 bases match TRBD2. This CDR3 is 15 amino acids long. V shed 3 bases, J shed 3 bases, and the junction held 2 bases outside the gene matches. The germline V gene encodes CDR1 WNHNN and CDR2 SYGVQD (reference sequence). The CDR3 DNA reads TGCGCCAGCAGTGAAGGACTAGCGGGAGACTACGAGCAGTACTTC. Amino acids: CASSEGLAGDYEQYF.

A word on this clonotype: An end of the junction differs from the germline gene, which may be a read error. This chain links TRBV20-1 with TRBJ2-5; perhaps TRBD2 as D (5 bases). Per the germline V gene, CDR1 is DFQATT and CDR2 is SNEGSKA (reference sequence). The CDR3 has 14 amino acids. The CDR3 loop reads CSALMVRGTETKYF. The CDR3 DNA is TGCAGTGCCCTTATGGTTCGGGGAACAGAGACCAAGTACTTC.

The chain joins TRBV20-1 to TRBJ2-6; D may be TRBD1 (6 bases). Per the germline V gene, CDR1 is DFQATT and CDR2 is SNEGSKA (reference sequence). The length of the CDR3 is 18 residues. Trimming pared 0 bases from V and 0 bases from J, leaving 15 bases between. The CDR3 DNA reads TGCAGTGCTAGAGATATGAGACAGGTCTTCTCTGGGGCCAACGTCCTGACTTTC. Amino acids: CSARDMRQVFSGANVLTF.

This clonotype was observed at least ten times. DNA of the CDR3: TGCGCCAGCAGCCAAGACAGGGGGCTCTACGAGCAGTACTTC. Translation: CASSQDRGLYEQYF. The chain uses TRBV4-3 and TRBJ2-7; the match to TRBD1 covers 8 bases. Per the germline V gene, CDR1 is LGHNA and CDR2 is YSLEER. J lost 3 bases, V lost 0 bases, and 1 base had no gene match. CDR3 size: 14 residues.

This chain links TRBV6-6 with TRBJ1-1; D is unclear. Germline loops: CDR1 MNHNY, CDR2 SVGAGI (reference sequence). Trimming took 7 bases from V and 1 from J, leaving 10 bases between them. CDR3 length equals 13 residues. The CDR3 reads CASNPRTNTEAFF. In DNA, the CDR3 is TGTGCCAGCAACCCACGGACGAACACTGAAGCTTTCTTT.

This clonotype was seen more than once but under ten times. DNA for the CDR3: TGCAGTGCCCTGGGTAGGGTCGACGAGCAGTACTTC. Translating it yields CSALGRVDEQYF. The chain couples TRBV20-1 to TRBJ2-7; D remains unclear. From germline, CDR1 is DFQATT and CDR2 SNEGSKA (reference sequence). V was clipped by 6 bases and J by 5 bases, with 14 bases between them. The CDR3 has 12 residues.

This chain joins TRBV20-1 and TRBJ2-1; 12 bases are a match to TRBD2. Germline V gives CDR1 DFQATT, CDR2 SNEGSKA (reference sequence). CDR3 length: 17 residues. The V gene end was trimmed by 5 bases and the J gene end by 7 bases; junction bases not matched to a gene: 15. CDR3 DNA sequence: TGCAGTGCTGGGGGGGCTAGCGGGAGGGCCGCGAGGAATGAGCAGTTCTTC. Its translation: CSAGGASGRAARNEQFF.

This clonotype appeared a few times. The rearrangement joins TRBV24-1 to TRBJ2-5; 7 bases map to TRBD1. The CDR3 loop spans 16 amino acids. The ends lost 4 bases at V and 2 bases at J; junction bases unmatched: 9. CDR1 KGHDR and CDR2 SFDVKD come from the germline V gene. The CDR3 sequence is CATSDRKQGWQETQYF. Written as DNA, the CDR3 is TGTGCCACCAGTGACCGAAAACAGGGGTGGCAAGAGACCCAGTACTTC.

The sample holds a few counts of this clonotype. This rearrangement joins TRBV28 to TRBJ2-7, with D possibly TRBD2 on 6 matching bases. The germline V gene has CDR1 MDHEN and CDR2 SYDVKM. CDR3 length: 15 amino acids. The V end lost 6 bases, the J end lost 1 base, and 16 bases lay between the germline ends. The CDR3 DNA reads TGTGCCAGCAGAGATGTAGCGGATAAATCCTACGAGCAGTACTTC. Translated: CASRDVADKSYEQYF.

This clonotype was picked up a small number of times. This CDR3 reads CASSVVAGGFDEQYF. CDR3 nucleotides: TGTGCCAGCAGCGTAGTGGCGGGAGGGTTCGACGAGCAGTACTTC. The chain uses TRBV9 and TRBJ2-7, with TRBD2 matching 9 bases. CDR1 and CDR2 from the germline V gene are SGDLS and YYNGEE. CDR3 length: 15 residues. V gave up 0 bases and J gave up 5 bases; unmatched junction bases: 6. Full variable domain (remainder filled in from reference TRBV9 and TRBJ2-7): DSGVTQTPKHLITATGQRVTLRCSPRSGDLSVYWYQQSLDQGLQFLIQYYNGEERAKGNILERFSAQQFPDLHSELNLSSLELGDSALYFCASSVVAGGFDEQYFGPGTRLTVT.

The rearrangement links TRBV3-1 to TRBJ1-3, with D perhaps TRBD1 (5 bases). With 10 bases removed from V and 1 base from J, the gap between germline ends came to 17 bases. This CDR3 region has 15 residues. In germline, CDR1 is LGHDT, CDR2 YNNKEL (reference sequence). The CDR3 reads CATTSRQPSGNTIYF. The DNA for the CDR3 is TGTGCCACCACCTCGCGACAGCCTTCTGGAAACACCATATATTTT. The whole variable domain, remainder taken from reference TRBV3-1 and TRBJ1-3, is DTAVSQTPKYLVTQMGNDKSIKCEQNLGHDTMYWYKQDSKKFLKIMFSYNNKELIINETVPNRFSPKSPDKAHLNLHINSLELGDSAVYFCATTSRQPSGNTIYFGEGSWLTVV.

Turning to this clonotype: A much larger clone sits a single nucleotide away, making a read error possible. This chain connects TRBV29-1 to TRBJ2-7; 9 bases map to TRBD1. Losses at the gene ends were 4 bases for V and 3 bases for J; bases not matched to a gene: 4. The CDR3 runs 13 residues. Germline-derived CDR1 and CDR2 are SQVTM and ANQGSEA. The DNA for the CDR3 is TGCAGCGTTGGGCGACAGGGGGTCTACGAGCAGTACTTC. Protein product: CSVGRQGVYEQYF.

The J gene is TRBJ1-5, the V gene TRBV3-1; 7 nucleotides line up with TRBD1. The CDR3 extends over 15 amino acids. The germline gives CDR1 LGHDT, CDR2 YNNKEL (reference sequence). The V gene end was trimmed by 5 bases and the J gene end by 4 bases; junction bases not matched to a gene: 8. In DNA, the CDR3 is TGTGCCAGCAGCGAAGGGGGCAGTCGGAATCAGCCCCAGCATTTT. As protein: CASSEGGSRNQPQHF. The variable domain in full, with the rest retrieved from reference TRBV3-1 and TRBJ1-5, is DTAVSQTPKYLVTQMGNDKSIKCEQNLGHDTMYWYKQDSKKFLKIMFSYNNKELIINETVPNRFSPKSPDKAHLNLHINSLELGDSAVYFCASSEGGSRNQPQHFGDGTRLSIL.

This rearrangement joins TRBV12-3 or TRBV12-4 to TRBJ2-3, with a weak D call TRBD2 (6 bases). V lost 1 base, J lost 0 bases, and 11 bases lay in between. The CDR3 extends over 16 amino acids. The CDR3 DNA reads TGTGCCAGCAGTTTAGTGGCGGGGTCAAGCACAGATACGCAGTATTTT. As protein: CASSLVAGSSTDTQYF.

The V gene is TRBV5-5, the J gene TRBJ2-3; TRBD1 matches at 11 bases. The CDR3 sequence is 15 residues long. V shed 4 bases, J shed 4 bases, and the junction held 5 bases outside the gene matches. The V gene's germline CDR1 is SGHKS and CDR2 YYEKEE (reference sequence). The CDR3 DNA is TGTGCCAGCAGCCACCGGGACAGGGGGTCAGATACGCAGTATTTT. This encodes CASSHRDRGSDTQYF.

The gene calls are TRBV29-1 and TRBJ2-1, with D perhaps TRBD1 (6 bases). The CDR3 extends over 11 amino acids. The V end was cut by 7 bases, the J end by 10 bases, with 14 bases between. Looked up from germline, CDR1 is SQVTM and CDR2 is ANQGSEA. CDR3 sequence: CSALTGPEQFF. CDR3 nucleotide sequence: TGCAGCGCCCTAACAGGGCCCGAGCAGTTCTTC.

This sequence joins TRBV4-3 and TRBJ2-1; 7 nucleotides line up with TRBD1. V was clipped by 1 base and J by 4 bases; unmatched bases: 10. CDR1 LGHNA and CDR2 YSLEER come from the germline V gene. The CDR3 runs to 17 residues. The CDR3 bases are TGCGCCAGCAGCCAAGCAAGGGGGCGTCTTTCATACAATGAGCAGTTCTTC. Translation gives CASSQARGRLSYNEQFF.

The chain recombines TRBV3-1 with TRBJ1-1; maybe TRBD1 (5 bases). The ends were cut back, 3 bases at V and 3 bases at J, with 8 bases in the middle. Germline V CDR1 and CDR2: LGHDT, YNNKEL (reference sequence). The length of the CDR3 is 13 residues. CDR3 in amino acids: CASSQGDYTEAFF. The CDR3, as DNA: TGTGCCAGCAGCCAGGGGGATTACACTGAAGCTTTCTTT. The full variable domain, rest sourced from reference TRBV3-1 and TRBJ1-1, is DTAVSQTPKYLVTQMGNDKSIKCEQNLGHDTMYWYKQDSKKFLKIMFSYNNKELIINETVPNRFSPKSPDKAHLNLHINSLELGDSAVYFCASSQGDYTEAFFGQGTRLTVV.

The chain couples TRBV5-1 to TRBJ2-7; the D gene is possibly TRBD2 (5 bases). Germline values: CDR1 SGHRS, CDR2 YFSETQ. Trimming left V 6 bases short and J 0 bases short, with 10 bases between. CDR3 length: 13 residues. CDR3 sequence: CASTPAGSYEQYF. CDR3 nucleotides: TGCGCCAGCACTCCCGCGGGCTCCTACGAGCAGTACTTC.

The V call is TRBV5-1, the J call TRBJ2-7; tentative D call: TRBD2 (5 bases). Germline CDR1 is SGHRS and CDR2 is YFSETQ. V lost 4 bases, J lost 3 bases, and 14 bases lay in between. This CDR3 comprises 14 residues. This chain's CDR3 is CASSGEGRGYEQYF. The CDR3 region has the DNA TGCGCCAGCAGCGGAGAGGGCCGGGGCTACGAGCAGTACTTC. Based on the CDR3 plus reference TRBV5-1 and TRBJ2-7, the full variable domain is KAGVTQTPRYLIKTRGQQVTLSCSPISGHRSVSWYQQTPGQGLQFLFEYFSETQRNKGNFPGRFSGRQFSNSRSEMNVSTLELGDSALYLCASSGEGRGYEQYFGPGTRLTVT.

The chain carries TRBV29-1 and TRBJ1-2; possible D gene TRBD1, 5 bases. There are 18 residues in the CDR3. From germline, CDR1 is SQVTM and CDR2 ANQGSEA. Trimming stripped 1 base from V and 5 bases from J, with 26 bases between. CDR3 DNA sequence: TGCAGCGTTGAAGTCGTACAGGACTGTACATTCTCGGGGTATGGCTACACCTTC. This encodes CSVEVVQDCTFSGYGYTF.

The chain couples TRBV20-1 to TRBJ1-2; TRBD1 might be the D (6 bases). The CDR3 covers 14 residues. V lost 5 bases and J 4 bases, leaving 17 bases between the germline ends. Per germline, CDR1 DFQATT and CDR2 SNEGSKA (reference sequence). CDR3 bases: TGCAGTGCTGGAGCAGGACAGAGAGTCTATGGCTACACCTTC. As protein: CSAGAGQRVYGYTF.

This clonotype occurred a few times. The chain is built from TRBV3-1 and TRBJ2-5, with D possibly matching TRBD1 (6 bases). The CDR3 runs 16 residues. V shed 2 bases and J shed 4 bases, with 17 bases lying between them. Per the germline V gene, CDR1 is LGHDT and CDR2 is YNNKEL (reference sequence). The CDR3 spells CASSQLAGVSRETQYF. In nucleotides, the CDR3 is TGTGCCAGCAGCCAATTGGCAGGGGTGTCGAGAGAGACCCAGTACTTC.

This clonotype was counted a few times. The J gene is TRBJ2-7, the V gene TRBV7-9; D might be TRBD1 (7 bases). Germline-derived CDR1 and CDR2 are SEHNR and FQNEAQ (reference sequence). The CDR3 runs 18 residues. Trimming removed 3 bases at V and 5 bases at J, with 26 bases between. The DNA of the CDR3 is TGTGCCAGCAGCTTGGAGCCTCGGGACAGAAATCGGGGGAACGAGCAGTACTTC. It is translated as CASSLEPRDRNRGNEQYF.

As regards this clonotype: A junction end diverges from the germline sequence, so it may reflect a read error. The V and J genes are TRBV5-5 and TRBJ2-1; 7 bases are a match to TRBD1. Germline V lookup: CDR1 SGHKS, CDR2 YYEKEE (reference sequence). This CDR3 spans 14 amino acids. For the CDR3, the DNA is TGTGCCAGCAGCTTCGACTACAGGGGCAATGGGCAGTTCTTC. This sequence encodes CASSFDYRGNGQFF. The full variable domain, completed using reference TRBV5-5 and TRBJ2-1, is DAGVTQSPTHLIKTRGQQVTLRCSPISGHKSVSWYQQVLGQGPQFIFQYYEKEERGRGNFPDRFSARQFPNYSSELNVNALLLGDSALYLCASSFDYRGNGQFFGPGTRLTVL.

This clonotype was seen more than once but under ten times. V gene TRBV7-2 combines with J gene TRBJ1-2, with 10 bases aligning to TRBD1. Unmatched junction bases numbered 11, after V lost 5 bases and J lost 11 bases. Per germline, CDR1 SGHTA and CDR2 FQGNSA. The CDR3 totals 14 residues. The CDR3 reads CASSARDRGVRYTF. The CDR3 coding sequence is TGTGCCAGCAGCGCCCGGGACAGGGGAGTGAGATACACCTTC.

The CDR3 reads CASSLYETDYNSPLHF. The CDR3, as DNA: TGTGCCAGCAGCTTATACGAGACAGATTATAATTCACCCCTCCACTTT. This chain connects TRBV11-3 to TRBJ1-6; tentatively, D is TRBD1 (5 bases). This CDR3 has 16 residues. Trimming removed 2 bases from V and 4 bases from J, with 12 bases in between. Per germline, CDR1 SGHNT and CDR2 YENEEA.